This TCR beta chain derives from a study of CD4+ T cells in melanoma. Study-level findings and limits: Diverse differentiation states were reported for melanoma neoantigen-specific CD4+ T cells. CD8+ T cell, macrophage and B cell function reportedly correlated with neoantigen-specific CD4+ T cells.

Only in-frame clones appear in the TCRdb table, and some are missing; sequencing was by immunoSEQ multiplex PCR. The sample shows approximately 47,000 clones, roughly 89% of them seen only once. This CDR3 has 13 amino acids. V dropped 0 bases and J dropped 5 bases, with 8 bases sitting between them. Germline-derived CDR1 and CDR2 are SGHRS and YFSETQ. A remark on this clone: The antigen is not known.

The sequence derives from a human donor with melanoma. The sample was peripheral blood. The chain couples TRBV5-1 to TRBJ1-2; the D gene is possibly TRBD1 (6 bases). The CDR3 sequence: CASSLATGYGYTF. The CDR3 bases are TGCGCCAGCAGCTTGGCAACAGGGTATGGCTACACCTTC.